A single T cell receptor beta chain is shown here with its context. The target antigen is unknown. The data are from a study of T-cell memory formation after mild COVID-19. The study, taken as a whole, reports: Whether day 37 second-wave clones are SARS-CoV-2-specific was not confirmed. Clones shrinking from day 15 to 85 showed even CD4/CD8 mixes; later expanders tilted CD4+. Certain responding clones were present in pre-infection memory, suggesting participation of cross-reactive memory.

V lost 0 bases and J lost 4, with 15 bases in between. The CDR3 is 16 residues long. Germline loops: CDR1 SGHRS, CDR2 YFSETQ. 5'RACE primed from the constant segment yielded TCR alpha and TCR beta cDNA libraries bearing sample barcodes and UMIs. TCRdb passed the 5' RACE reads through MiXCR, listing each CDR3 protein once. The sample yields some 200,000 distinct CDR3 sequences, 7.5% to 10% seen once. The V call is TRBV5-1, the J call TRBJ2-3, with D perhaps being TRBD1 or TRBD2 (5 bases each). The sample taken for sequencing was PBMCs or a T cell subset sorted from them (not recorded which). The TCR sequence derives from a man aged 18 to 35 who had mild COVID-19 (a few samples of this study predate the infection). Cell type and time point are not known. CDR3 sequence: CASSLGGKATSDTQYF. The CDR3 DNA sequence: TGCGCCAGCAGCTTGGGGGGGAAAGCGACGTCAGATACGCAGTATTTT.